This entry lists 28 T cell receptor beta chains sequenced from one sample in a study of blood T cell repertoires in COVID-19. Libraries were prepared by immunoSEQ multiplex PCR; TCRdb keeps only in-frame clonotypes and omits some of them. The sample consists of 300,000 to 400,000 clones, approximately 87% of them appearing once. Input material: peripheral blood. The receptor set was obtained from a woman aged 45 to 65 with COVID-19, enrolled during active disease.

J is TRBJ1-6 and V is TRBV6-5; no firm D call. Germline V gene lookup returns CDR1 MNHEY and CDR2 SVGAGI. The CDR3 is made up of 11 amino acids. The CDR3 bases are TGTGCACAACTAACGCGGGCACCCCTCCACTTT. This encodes CAQLTRAPLHF.

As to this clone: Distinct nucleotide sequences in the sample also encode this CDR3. CDR3 sequence reads: CASSPDRGRGYTF. Written as DNA, the CDR3 is TGTGCCAGCAGCCCGGACAGGGGCCGTGGCTACACCTTC. The chain has TRBV12-3 or TRBV12-4 and TRBJ1-2; TRBD1 agrees at 9 bases. With 6 bases clipped from V and 7 bases from J, the junction kept 6 bases outside the gene matches. CDR3 length equals 13 residues.

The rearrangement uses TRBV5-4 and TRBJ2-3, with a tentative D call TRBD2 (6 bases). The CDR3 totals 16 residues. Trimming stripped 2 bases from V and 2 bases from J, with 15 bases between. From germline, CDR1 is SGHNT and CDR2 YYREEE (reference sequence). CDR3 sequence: CASSLAGRTDTDTQYF. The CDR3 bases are TGTGCCAGCAGCTTAGCGGGCAGAACCGACACAGATACGCAGTATTTT.

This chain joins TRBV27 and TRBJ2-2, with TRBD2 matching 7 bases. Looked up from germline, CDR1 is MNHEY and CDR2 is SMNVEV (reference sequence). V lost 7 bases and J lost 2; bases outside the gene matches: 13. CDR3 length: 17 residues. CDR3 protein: CASTSVSGAGNTGELFF. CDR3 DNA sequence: TGTGCCAGCACCTCCGTCTCGGGAGCGGGAAACACCGGGGAGCTGTTTTTT.

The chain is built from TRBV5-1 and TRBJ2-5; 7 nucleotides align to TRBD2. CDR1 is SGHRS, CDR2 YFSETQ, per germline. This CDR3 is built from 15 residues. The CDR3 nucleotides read TGCGCTTCAAAGGGCACTAGCGTTCACCAAGAGACCCAGTACTTC. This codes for CASKGTSVHQETQYF.

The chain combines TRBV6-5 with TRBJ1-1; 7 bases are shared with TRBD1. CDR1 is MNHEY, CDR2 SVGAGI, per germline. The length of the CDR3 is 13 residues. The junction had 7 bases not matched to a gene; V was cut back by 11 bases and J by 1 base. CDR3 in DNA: TGTGCCGGACAACAGGGGAGGAACACTGAAGCTTTCTTT. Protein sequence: CAGQQGRNTEAFF.

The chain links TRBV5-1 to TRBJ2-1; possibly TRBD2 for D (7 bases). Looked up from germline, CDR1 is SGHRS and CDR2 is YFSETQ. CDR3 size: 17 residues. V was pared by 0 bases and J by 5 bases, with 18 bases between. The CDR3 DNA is TGCGCCAGCAGCTTGGGTCGGATCGGGGGGCAGGACAATGAGCAGTTCTTC. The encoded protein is CASSLGRIGGQDNEQFF. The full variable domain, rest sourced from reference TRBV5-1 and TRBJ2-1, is KAGVTQTPRYLIKTRGQQVTLSCSPISGHRSVSWYQQTPGQGLQFLFEYFSETQRNKGNFPGRFSGRQFSNSRSEMNVSTLELGDSALYLCASSLGRIGGQDNEQFFGPGTRLTVL.

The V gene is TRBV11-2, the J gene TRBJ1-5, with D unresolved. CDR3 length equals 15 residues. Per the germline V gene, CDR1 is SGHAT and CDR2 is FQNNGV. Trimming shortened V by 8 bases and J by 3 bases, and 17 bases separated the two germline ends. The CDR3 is CASSVLGGHNQPQHF. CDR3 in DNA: TGTGCCAGCTCCGTGTTAGGAGGGCACAATCAGCCCCAGCATTTT.

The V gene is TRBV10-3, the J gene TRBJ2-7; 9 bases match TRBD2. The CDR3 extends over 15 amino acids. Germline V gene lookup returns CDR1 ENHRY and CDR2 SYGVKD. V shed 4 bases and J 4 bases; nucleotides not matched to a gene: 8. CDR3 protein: CAISVLATSGYEQYF. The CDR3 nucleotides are TGTGCCATCAGTGTTCTTGCGACTAGCGGTTACGAGCAGTACTTC.

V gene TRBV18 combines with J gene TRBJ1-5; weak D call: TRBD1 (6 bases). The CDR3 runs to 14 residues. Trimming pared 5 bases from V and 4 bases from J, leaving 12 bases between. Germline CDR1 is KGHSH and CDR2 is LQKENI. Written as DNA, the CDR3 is TGTGCCAGCTCATCTCAGAGGGGGAATCAGCCCCAGCATTTT. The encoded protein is CASSSQRGNQPQHF. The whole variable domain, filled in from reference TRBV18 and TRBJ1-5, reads NAGVMQNPRHLVRRRGQEARLRCSPMKGHSHVYWYRQLPEEGLKFMVYLQKENIIDESGMPKERFSAEFPKEGPSILRIQQVVRGDSAAYFCASSSQRGNQPQHFGDGTRLSIL.

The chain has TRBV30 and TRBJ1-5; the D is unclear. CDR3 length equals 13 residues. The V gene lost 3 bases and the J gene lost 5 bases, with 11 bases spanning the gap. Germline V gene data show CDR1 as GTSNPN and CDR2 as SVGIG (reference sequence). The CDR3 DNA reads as TGTGCCTGGAGCCAGGCGCGGGATCAGCCCCAGCATTTT. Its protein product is CAWSQARDQPQHF.

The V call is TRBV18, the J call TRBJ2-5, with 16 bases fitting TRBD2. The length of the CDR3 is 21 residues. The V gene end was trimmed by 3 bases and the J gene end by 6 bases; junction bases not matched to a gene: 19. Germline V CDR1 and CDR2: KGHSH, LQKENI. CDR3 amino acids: CASSPLSFSEPGLAGGKTQYF. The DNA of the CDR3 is TGTGCCAGCTCACCCCTCTCCTTCTCCGAACCGGGACTAGCGGGAGGGAAGACCCAGTACTTC.

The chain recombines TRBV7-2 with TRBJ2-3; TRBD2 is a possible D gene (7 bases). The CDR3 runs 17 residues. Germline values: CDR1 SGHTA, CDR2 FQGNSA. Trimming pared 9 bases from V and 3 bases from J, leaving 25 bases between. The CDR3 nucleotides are TGTGCCAGTAAGCGCACGGGGGGCAGTAGCCGTACAGATACGCAGTATTTT. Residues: CASKRTGGSSRTDTQYF.

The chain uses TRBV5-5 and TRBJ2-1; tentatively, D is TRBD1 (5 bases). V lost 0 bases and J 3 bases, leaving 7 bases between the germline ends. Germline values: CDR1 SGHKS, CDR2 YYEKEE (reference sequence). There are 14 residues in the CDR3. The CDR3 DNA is TGTGCCAGCAGCTTGGGACAGCACTACAATGAGCAGTTCTTC. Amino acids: CASSLGQHYNEQFF.

The CDR3 is CSAGGVYF. CDR3 coding DNA: TGCAGTGCTGGGGGGGTGTACTTC. V is TRBV20-1 and J is TRBJ2-7, with TRBD2 matching 7 bases. Germline assignment: CDR1 DFQATT and CDR2 SNEGSKA (reference sequence). The length of the CDR3 is 8 residues. The J segment lost 12 bases and the V segment lost 5 bases, leaving 1 base of the junction unmatched.

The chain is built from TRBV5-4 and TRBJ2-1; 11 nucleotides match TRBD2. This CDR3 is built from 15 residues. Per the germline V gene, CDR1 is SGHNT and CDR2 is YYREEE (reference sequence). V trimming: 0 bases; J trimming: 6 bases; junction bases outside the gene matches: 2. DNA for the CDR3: TGTGCCAGCAGCTTGGAACTAGCGGGGGCCAATGAGCAGTTCTTC. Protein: CASSLELAGANEQFF.

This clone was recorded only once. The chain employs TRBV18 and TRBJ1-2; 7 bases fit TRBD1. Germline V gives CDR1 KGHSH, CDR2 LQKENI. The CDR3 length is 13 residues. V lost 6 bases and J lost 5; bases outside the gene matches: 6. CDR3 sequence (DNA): TGTGCCAGCTCCGTCGACAGGGTTTATGGCTACACCTTC. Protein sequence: CASSVDRVYGYTF.

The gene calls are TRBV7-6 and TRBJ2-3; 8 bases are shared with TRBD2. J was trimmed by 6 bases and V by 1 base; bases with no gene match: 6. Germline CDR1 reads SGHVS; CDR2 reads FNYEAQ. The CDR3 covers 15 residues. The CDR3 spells CASSLGSGGHDTQYF. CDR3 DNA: TGTGCCAGCAGCTTAGGAAGCGGGGGCCACGATACGCAGTATTTT.

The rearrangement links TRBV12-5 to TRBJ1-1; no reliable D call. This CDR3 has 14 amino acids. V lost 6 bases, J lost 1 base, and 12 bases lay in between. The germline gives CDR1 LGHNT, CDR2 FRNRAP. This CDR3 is CASGPTVTNTEAFF. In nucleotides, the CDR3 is TGTGCTAGTGGCCCGACTGTCACGAACACTGAAGCTTTCTTT. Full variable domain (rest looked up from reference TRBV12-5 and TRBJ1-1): DARVTQTPRHKVTEMGQEVTMRCQPILGHNTVFWYRQTMMQGLELLAYFRNRAPLDDSGMPKDRFSAEMPDATLATLKIQPSEPRDSAVYFCASGPTVTNTEAFFGQGTRLTVV.

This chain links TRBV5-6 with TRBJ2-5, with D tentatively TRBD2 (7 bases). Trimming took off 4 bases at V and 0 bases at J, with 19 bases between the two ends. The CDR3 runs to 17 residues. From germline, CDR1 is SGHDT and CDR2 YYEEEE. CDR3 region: CASSLPTEGGYQETQYF. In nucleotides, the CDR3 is TGTGCCAGCAGCCTCCCCACCGAGGGGGGGTACCAAGAGACCCAGTACTTC.

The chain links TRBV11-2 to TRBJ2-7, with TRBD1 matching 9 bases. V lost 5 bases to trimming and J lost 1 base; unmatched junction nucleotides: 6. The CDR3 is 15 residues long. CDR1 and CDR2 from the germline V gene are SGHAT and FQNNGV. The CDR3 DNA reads TGTGCCAGCAGCCCTTCCGGACAGGGGTCCTACGAGCAGTACTTC. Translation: CASSPSGQGSYEQYF.

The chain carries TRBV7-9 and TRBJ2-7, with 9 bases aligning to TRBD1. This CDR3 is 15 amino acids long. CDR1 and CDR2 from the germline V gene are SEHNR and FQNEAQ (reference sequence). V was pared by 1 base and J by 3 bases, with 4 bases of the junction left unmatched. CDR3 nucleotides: TGTGCCAGCAGCTTAGTGGGGACAGGGTACTACGAGCAGTACTTC. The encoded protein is CASSLVGTGYYEQYF.

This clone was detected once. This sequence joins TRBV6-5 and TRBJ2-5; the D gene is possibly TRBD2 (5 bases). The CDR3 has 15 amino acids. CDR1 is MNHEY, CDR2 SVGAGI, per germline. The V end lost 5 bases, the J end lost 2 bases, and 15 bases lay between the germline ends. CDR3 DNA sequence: TGTGCCAGCAGTACGTGGAGGATGGCGCAAGAGACCCAGTACTTC. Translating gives CASSTWRMAQETQYF.

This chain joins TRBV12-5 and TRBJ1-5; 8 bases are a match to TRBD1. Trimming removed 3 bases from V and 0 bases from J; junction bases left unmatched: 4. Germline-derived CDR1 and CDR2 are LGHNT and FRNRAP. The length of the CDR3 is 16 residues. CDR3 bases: TGTGCTAGTGGTTTAGGACAGGGATTTAGCAATCAGCCCCAGCATTTT. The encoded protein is CASGLGQGFSNQPQHF.

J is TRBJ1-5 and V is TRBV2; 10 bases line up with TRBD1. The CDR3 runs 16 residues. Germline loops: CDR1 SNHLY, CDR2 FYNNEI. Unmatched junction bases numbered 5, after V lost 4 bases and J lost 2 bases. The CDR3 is CASSARQGAGNQPQHF. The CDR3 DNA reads TGTGCCAGCAGTGCCCGACAGGGGGCTGGCAATCAGCCCCAGCATTTT. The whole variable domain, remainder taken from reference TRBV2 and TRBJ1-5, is EPEVTQTPSHQVTQMGQEVILRCVPISNHLYFYWYRQILGQKVEFLVSFYNNEISEKSEIFDDQFSVERPDGSNFTLKIRSTKLEDSAMYFCASSARQGAGNQPQHFGDGTRLSIL.

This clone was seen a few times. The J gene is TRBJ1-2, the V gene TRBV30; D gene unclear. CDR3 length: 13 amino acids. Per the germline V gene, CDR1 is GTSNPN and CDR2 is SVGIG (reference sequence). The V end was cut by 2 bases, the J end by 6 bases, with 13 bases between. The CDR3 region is CAWSNSGINGYTF. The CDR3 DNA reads TGTGCCTGGAGTAATTCAGGTATTAATGGCTACACCTTC.

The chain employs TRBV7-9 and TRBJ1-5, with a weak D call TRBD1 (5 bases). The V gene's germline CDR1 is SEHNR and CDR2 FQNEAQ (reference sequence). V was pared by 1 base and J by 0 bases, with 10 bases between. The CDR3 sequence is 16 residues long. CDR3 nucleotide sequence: TGTGCCAGCAGCTTAGTTTCAGGGAATAGCAATCAGCCCCAGCATTTT. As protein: CASSLVSGNSNQPQHF.

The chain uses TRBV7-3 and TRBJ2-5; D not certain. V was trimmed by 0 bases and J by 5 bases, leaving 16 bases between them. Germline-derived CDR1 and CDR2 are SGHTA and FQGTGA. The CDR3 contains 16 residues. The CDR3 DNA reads TGTGCCAGCAGCTTAACGTTTGGCAGGTCCCGGGAGACCCAGTACTTC. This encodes CASSLTFGRSRETQYF.